Listed here are 19 T cell receptor beta chains from one sample, sequenced in a study of CD8 T cells in Susac syndrome. Reverse transcription of about 0.5 to 1 ug RNA was carried out with random hexamers. TCRdb reanalysed the immunoSEQ multiplex PCR reads using MiXCR and keeps one entry per CDR3 protein. This table holds around 300,000 distinct CDR3 sequences, 90% to 95% found once. Material: CD4+ T cells from PBMCs. These receptors were obtained from a human donor with multiple sclerosis.

V is TRBV3-1 and J is TRBJ2-1, with TRBD2 matching over 7 bases. The germline V gene encodes CDR1 LGHDT and CDR2 YNNKEL (reference sequence). V lost 7 bases to trimming and J lost 2 bases; unmatched junction nucleotides: 11. The CDR3 spans 16 residues. In DNA form, the CDR3 reads TGTGCCAGCACCCCGATGACTAGCTCCCCCTACAATGAGCAGTTCTTC. The encoded protein is CASTPMTSSPYNEQFF.

This sequence joins TRBV3-1 and TRBJ1-1, with 7 bases identical to TRBD1. The CDR3 extends over 15 amino acids. After removal of 1 base from V and 3 bases from J, the junction contained 5 bases not matched to a gene. CDR1 is LGHDT, CDR2 YNNKEL, per germline (reference sequence). The CDR3, as DNA: TGTGCCAGCAGCCAAGTGGGACAGCTAGACACTGAAGCTTTCTTT. Translation: CASSQVGQLDTEAFF.

The chain combines TRBV7-2 with TRBJ2-7; perhaps TRBD2 as D (6 bases). V lost 3 bases and J lost 4, with 13 bases in between. CDR1 SGHTA and CDR2 FQGNSA come from the germline V gene. The length of the CDR3 is 14 residues. CDR3 region: CASSFSGDQYEQYF. Written as DNA, the CDR3 is TGTGCCAGCAGCTTTTCGGGGGATCAATACGAGCAGTACTTC.

The chain carries TRBV7-9 and TRBJ1-1; D is unresolved. The germline gives CDR1 SEHNR, CDR2 FQNEAQ (reference sequence). This CDR3 has 14 residues. Trimming took off 6 bases at V and 2 bases at J, with 13 bases between the two ends. This CDR3 reads CASRWEGPNTEAFF. The CDR3 DNA follows: TGTGCCAGCAGATGGGAAGGGCCAAACACTGAAGCTTTCTTT.

The chain has TRBV20-1 and TRBJ2-1; D call uncertain. Germline V gene lookup returns CDR1 DFQATT and CDR2 SNEGSKA (reference sequence). CDR3 length equals 12 residues. Deletions cut 3 bases from V and 4 bases from J, with 7 bases between. CDR3 bases: TGCAGTGCTAGGGACGGATACAATGAGCAGTTCTTC. Amino acid sequence: CSARDGYNEQFF.

The genes are TRBV20-1 and TRBJ2-7, with 9 nucleotides matching TRBD1. Germline CDR1 DFQATT, CDR2 SNEGSKA (reference sequence). This CDR3 is built from 15 residues. V gave up 6 bases and J gave up 2 bases; unmatched junction bases: 11. This chain's CDR3 is CSAAHRDRATYEQYF. The CDR3 region has the DNA TGCAGTGCCGCCCACCGGGACAGGGCCACCTACGAGCAGTACTTC.

The chain has TRBV12-3 or TRBV12-4 and TRBJ1-1, with no clear D. The ends were cut back, 4 bases at V and 0 bases at J, with 6 bases in the middle. CDR3 size: 13 residues. The CDR3 protein is CASSSWLNTEAFF. For the CDR3, the DNA is TGTGCCAGCAGTTCTTGGCTGAACACTGAAGCTTTCTTT.

The chain combines TRBV7-2 with TRBJ2-7; D may correspond to TRBD1 or TRBD2 (5 bases each). Trimming shortened V by 4 bases and J by 0 bases, and 10 bases separated the two germline ends. This CDR3 contains 14 residues. Germline V CDR1 and CDR2: SGHTA, FQGNSA. Here the CDR3 reads CASSSGPTSYEQYF. In DNA form, the CDR3 reads TGTGCCAGCAGCTCGGGACCAACCTCCTACGAGCAGTACTTC.

The rearrangement links TRBV12-3 or TRBV12-4 to TRBJ1-5, with unresolved D. The CDR3 covers 15 residues. V was shortened by 5 bases and J by 6 bases, with 17 bases between the two germline ends. CDR3 in DNA: TGTGCCAGCAGTCAAACCGGGCATGCGAGTCAGCCCCAGCATTTT. This codes for CASSQTGHASQPQHF.

The chain links TRBV13 to TRBJ1-1; a possible D gene is TRBD1 (6 bases). V lost 3 bases to trimming and J lost 2 bases, with 19 bases between them. The V gene's germline CDR1 is PRHDT and CDR2 FYEKMQ (reference sequence). There are 17 residues in the CDR3. CDR3 DNA sequence: TGTGCCAGCAGCTTTGGTGGGCAGGGGTCACCCAACACTGAAGCTTTCTTT. Its protein is CASSFGGQGSPNTEAFF.

This chain joins TRBV11-2 and TRBJ1-2; 9 bases map to TRBD1. V shed 5 bases and J 3 bases; nucleotides not matched to a gene: 7. The CDR3 length is 15 residues. CDR1 SGHAT and CDR2 FQNNGV come from the germline V gene. This chain's CDR3 is CASSRDRGSHYGYTF. The CDR3 DNA reads as TGTGCCAGCAGCCGTGACAGGGGGTCCCACTATGGCTACACCTTC.

This clonotype was seen a single time. This chain uses TRBV25-1 with TRBJ1-1; a possible D gene is TRBD1 (6 bases). V dropped 5 bases and J dropped 4 bases, with 14 bases sitting between them. Germline V gene data show CDR1 as MGHDK and CDR2 as SYGVNS. The CDR3 has 14 residues. CDR3: CASSFAGEGTEAFF. CDR3 sequence (DNA): TGTGCCAGCAGTTTCGCAGGGGAGGGCACTGAAGCTTTCTTT.

The chain has TRBV5-1 and TRBJ2-2; 14 bases align to TRBD2. V trimming: 2 bases; J trimming: 2 bases; junction bases outside the gene matches: 8. CDR1 and CDR2 from the germline V gene are SGHRS and YFSETQ. The CDR3 is made up of 19 amino acids. The CDR3 region has the DNA TGCGCCAGCAGCTTTGTAGGACTAGCGGGGGGCCTCAACACCGGGGAGCTGTTTTTT. Translation gives CASSFVGLAGGLNTGELFF.

V gene TRBV7-2 combines with J gene TRBJ2-7; TRBD1 aligns across 9 bases. With V trimmed by 2 bases and J by 2 bases, 4 bases remained unmatched. Germline loops: CDR1 SGHTA, CDR2 FQGNSA. The CDR3 is 15 amino acids. The CDR3 sequence: CASSLRQGGTYEQYF. In nucleotides, the CDR3 is TGTGCCAGCAGCTTACGACAGGGGGGAACCTACGAGCAGTACTTC. Full variable domain (remainder filled in from reference TRBV7-2 and TRBJ2-7): GAGVSQSPSNKVTEKGKDVELRCDPISGHTALYWYRQSLGQGLEFLIYFQGNSAPDKSGLPSDRFSAERTGGSVSTLTIQRTQQEDSAVYLCASSLRQGGTYEQYFGPGTRLTVT.

This chain joins TRBV9 and TRBJ2-1; D unresolved. The CDR3 loop spans 16 amino acids. The V gene's germline CDR1 is SGDLS and CDR2 YYNGEE. Trimming removed 4 bases at V and 0 bases at J, with 14 bases between. As DNA, the CDR3 is TGTGCCAGCAGCCCAAGAGTAGTTAACTCCTACAATGAGCAGTTCTTC. Protein: CASSPRVVNSYNEQFF.

The J gene is TRBJ2-4, the V gene TRBV19; no clear D gene. In germline, CDR1 is LNHDA, CDR2 SQIVND (reference sequence). The CDR3 consists of 16 residues. V lost 0 bases and J 2 bases, leaving 11 bases between the germline ends. CDR3 DNA sequence: TGTGCCAGTAGTATAGAGGACGGCCCCCCCAAAAACATTCAGTACTTC. It is translated as CASSIEDGPPKNIQYF.

The gene calls are TRBV7-9 and TRBJ2-5; 8 bases match TRBD2. V shed 5 bases and J 4 bases; nucleotides not matched to a gene: 12. The CDR3 is 16 residues long. Germline lookup yields CDR1 SEHNR and CDR2 FQNEAQ (reference sequence). The CDR3, as DNA: TGTGCCAGCAGCCTAGTGGGACTAGGAGTGGGAGAGACCCAGTACTTC. Translating gives CASSLVGLGVGETQYF.

This clonotype was observed a few times. The chain joins TRBV7-2 to TRBJ1-5; D not certain. CDR3 length: 15 residues. The germline V gene encodes CDR1 SGHTA and CDR2 FQGNSA. The V end was cut by 4 bases, the J end by 1 base, with 11 bases between. CDR3 DNA sequence: TGTGCCAGCAGCTCACGACGACGGAGCAATCAGCCCCAGCATTTT. Translated: CASSSRRRSNQPQHF.

The J gene is TRBJ2-2, the V gene TRBV6-2 or TRBV6-3; D is ambiguous. Per the germline V gene, CDR1 is MNHEY and CDR2 is SVGEGT. V lost 6 bases and J lost 6, with 14 bases in between. The CDR3 length is 14 residues. CDR3 in DNA: TGTGCCAGCAGCCCCCCTGGGGTTCCCGGGGAGCTGTTTTTT. It yields the protein CASSPPGVPGELFF.